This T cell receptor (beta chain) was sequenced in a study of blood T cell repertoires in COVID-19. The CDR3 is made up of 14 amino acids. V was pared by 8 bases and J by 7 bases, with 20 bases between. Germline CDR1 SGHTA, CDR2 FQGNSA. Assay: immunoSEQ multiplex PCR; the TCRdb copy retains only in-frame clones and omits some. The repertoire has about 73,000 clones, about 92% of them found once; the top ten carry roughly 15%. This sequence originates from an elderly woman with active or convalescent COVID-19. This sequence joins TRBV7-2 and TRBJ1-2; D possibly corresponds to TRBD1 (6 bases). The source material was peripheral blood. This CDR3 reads CASRAGGRGRGYTF. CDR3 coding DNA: TGTGCCAGCCGTGCCGGAGGCAGGGGACGTGGCTACACCTTC.